A single sample is the source of the 19 T cell receptor beta chains below, sequenced in a study of radiation and T cells in renal cell carcinoma. Generated by immunoSEQ multiplex PCR, the TCRdb table keeps only in-frame clones and is missing some. The data show fewer than 55,000 clones, more than 80% seen once. The time point was: blood 2 weeks post-SBRT. The treatment: 15 Gy SBRT to primary tumor, nephrectomy 4 weeks later. The source material was blood, sampled from a patient whose treatment included radiotherapy and nephrectomy. The receptors come from a woman between 70 and 85 years old with renal cell carcinoma.

The chain uses TRBV5-4 and TRBJ2-5, with D tentatively TRBD1 (6 bases). CDR1 is SGHNT, CDR2 YYREEE, per germline (reference sequence). V dropped 0 bases and J dropped 2 bases, with 11 bases sitting between them. This CDR3 contains 15 residues. The CDR3 sequence is CASSLVQGRQETQYF. DNA for the CDR3: TGTGCCAGCAGCTTGGTTCAGGGGAGACAAGAGACCCAGTACTTC.

J is TRBJ2-7 and V is TRBV27; D is uncertain. The CDR3 is 14 residues long. Per germline, CDR1 MNHEY and CDR2 SMNVEV (reference sequence). The V end lost 3 bases, the J end lost 4 bases, and 13 bases lay between the germline ends. CDR3 in DNA: TGTGCCAGCAGTTTTTCAGGTGGACGGTACGAGCAGTACTTC. This codes for CASSFSGGRYEQYF.

The CDR3 DNA reads as TGCGCCAGCAGCCAAGAACAGCCCGCCAATGAGCAGTTCTTC. Its translation: CASSQEQPANEQFF. The chain carries TRBV4-3 and TRBJ2-1; D remains unclear. V was pared by 0 bases and J by 6 bases, with 9 bases between. The CDR3 has 14 residues. Germline lookup yields CDR1 LGHNA and CDR2 YSLEER.

V and J are TRBV5-1 and TRBJ1-2, with TRBD1 matching over 8 bases. Germline V gene data show CDR1 as SGHRS and CDR2 as YFSETQ. V was pared by 5 bases and J by 5 bases, with 5 bases of the junction left unmatched. This CDR3 comprises 13 residues. The CDR3 DNA is TGCGCCAGCAGGCCAGACAGGGGATATGGCTACACCTTC. As protein: CASRPDRGYGYTF.

V and J are TRBV10-3 and TRBJ2-7; TRBD1 agrees at 8 bases. This CDR3 is built from 14 residues. The germline CDR1 and CDR2 sequences are ENHRY and SYGVKD. V lost 6 bases, J lost 3 bases, and 7 bases stayed unmatched. CDR3 amino acids: CAIRTSGGNYEQYF. For the CDR3, the DNA is TGTGCCATCAGAACCTCAGGGGGCAACTACGAGCAGTACTTC.

The rearrangement uses TRBV7-9 and TRBJ2-6, with 10 bases identical to TRBD1. This CDR3 is 16 amino acids long. The J segment lost 3 bases and the V segment lost 5 bases, leaving 4 bases of the junction unmatched. Per germline, CDR1 SEHNR and CDR2 FQNEAQ (reference sequence). This chain's CDR3 is CASSMTGGGGANVLTF. DNA for the CDR3: TGTGCCAGCAGCATGACAGGGGGCGGTGGGGCCAACGTCCTGACTTTC.

The chain links TRBV7-8 to TRBJ1-1; 8 nucleotides agree with TRBD1. Germline CDR1 reads SGHVS; CDR2 reads FQNEAQ. This CDR3 contains 16 residues. V lost 1 base, J lost 5 bases, and 9 bases stayed unmatched. CDR3 sequence reads: CASSLGGTGSGTEAFF. CDR3 nucleotide sequence: TGTGCCAGCAGCTTAGGGGGGACAGGATCTGGAACTGAAGCTTTCTTT.

In its sample, this clone was seen once. The germline gene is not matched at one end of the junction; a read error may be the cause. V usage is TRBV5-8 and J usage is TRBJ1-2, with D hard to call. The CDR3 contains 14 residues. Germline lookup yields CDR1 SGHTS and CDR2 YDEGEE. In nucleotides, the CDR3 is TGTGCCAGCAGCTTTATAGGTGTCGACTATGGCCACACCTTC. It yields the protein CASSFIGVDYGHTF.

The chain recombines TRBV30 with TRBJ2-3; D is possibly TRBD2 (5 bases). Germline CDR1 and CDR2: GTSNPN and SVGIG (reference sequence). This CDR3 has 13 amino acids. V lost 1 base, J lost 2 bases, and 7 bases lay in between. Written as DNA, the CDR3 is TGTGCCTGGAGTGGGACTCTCACAGATACGCAGTATTTT. This gives the protein CAWSGTLTDTQYF.

J is TRBJ1-4 and V is TRBV6-6; no reliable D call. V was pared by 6 bases and J by 3 bases, with 14 bases between. The length of the CDR3 is 15 residues. Germline V gene data show CDR1 as MNHNY and CDR2 as SVGAGI (reference sequence). CDR3 in amino acids: CASSTPEAANEKLFF. CDR3 nucleotide sequence: TGTGCCAGCAGCACCCCCGAGGCAGCTAATGAAAAACTGTTTTTT.

The chain employs TRBV6-1 and TRBJ2-7; TRBD2 agrees at 7 bases. Trimming removed 4 bases from V and 5 bases from J; junction bases left unmatched: 14. The germline V gene encodes CDR1 MNHNS and CDR2 SASEGT. CDR3 length: 16 residues. The chain's CDR3 is CASSALGRGGTDEQYF. Written as DNA, the CDR3 is TGTGCCAGCAGTGCCCTAGGCCGGGGAGGGACTGACGAGCAGTACTTC.

In its sample, this clone was seen once. The V call is TRBV5-4, the J call TRBJ2-2; D not resolved. This CDR3 is 15 amino acids long. V was pared by 5 bases and J by 1 base, with 12 bases between. Germline V gene lookup returns CDR1 SGHNT and CDR2 YYREEE (reference sequence). The CDR3 reads CASSSQVKNTGELFF. The CDR3 nucleotides read TGTGCCAGCAGTTCGCAGGTGAAGAACACCGGGGAGCTGTTTTTT.

The chain recombines TRBV7-7 with TRBJ2-3, with unresolved D. The germline V and J ends were trimmed by 2 bases and 4 bases, with 10 bases remaining between them. Germline CDR1 and CDR2: SSHAT and FNYEAQ (reference sequence). This CDR3 contains 14 residues. CDR3: CASSLSDASDTQYF. Here the CDR3 DNA reads TGTGCCAGCAGCTTATCAGACGCCTCAGATACGCAGTATTTT.

The chain joins TRBV13 to TRBJ2-7; D ambiguous. V gave up 0 bases and J gave up 6 bases, with 12 bases separating them. Germline values: CDR1 PRHDT, CDR2 FYEKMQ (reference sequence). The CDR3 has 14 amino acids. CDR3 residues: CASSLGPSVGEQYF. The DNA for the CDR3 is TGTGCCAGCAGCTTAGGGCCCAGCGTTGGCGAGCAGTACTTC. The variable domain in full, completed from reference TRBV13 and TRBJ2-7, reads AAGVIQSPRHLIKEKRETATLKCYPIPRHDTVYWYQQGPGQDPQFLISFYEKMQSDKGSIPDRFSAQQFSDYHSELNMSSLELGDSALYFCASSLGPSVGEQYFGPGTRLTVT.

This rearrangement joins TRBV5-1 to TRBJ2-1; D possibly corresponds to TRBD1 (6 bases). Germline V gene lookup returns CDR1 SGHRS and CDR2 YFSETQ. V was trimmed by 6 bases and J by 5 bases, leaving 12 bases between them. This CDR3 is built from 13 residues. The CDR3 region is CASTWGLDNEQFF. The CDR3 region has the DNA TGCGCCAGCACCTGGGGGCTCGACAATGAGCAGTTCTTC.

This clone was recorded only once. The chain uses TRBV30 and TRBJ1-5; D possibly corresponds to TRBD1 (6 bases). The V gene's germline CDR1 is GTSNPN and CDR2 SVGIG (reference sequence). The CDR3 contains 15 residues. V was pared by 0 bases and J by 0 bases, with 9 bases between. The CDR3 DNA reads TGTGCCTGGAGTGTAGGGGGGCATAGCAATCAGCCCCAGCATTTT. It codes for CAWSVGGHSNQPQHF.

This clone came up once. V gene TRBV18 combines with J gene TRBJ2-2; possibly TRBD2 for D (7 bases). The CDR3 runs 16 residues. V lost 4 bases and J lost 0, with 12 bases in between. Germline CDR1 reads KGHSH; CDR2 reads LQKENI. CDR3 DNA sequence: TGTGCCAGCTCACGAGGAGGGGGGGCGAACACCGGGGAGCTGTTTTTT. Amino acids: CASSRGGGANTGELFF.

This clone was seen a single time. This chain connects TRBV21-1 to TRBJ2-7; TRBD1, the table's D call, lacks a check against the DNA. TRBV21-1 is labeled a pseudogene. The CDR3 contains 13 residues. The CDR3 spells CASSRTFHYEQYF. The CDR3 coding sequence is TGTGCCAGCAGCAGGACATTTCACTACGAGCAGTACTTC.

The chain employs TRBV6-1 and TRBJ2-2; no clear D gene. Germline V gene data show CDR1 as MNHNS and CDR2 as SASEGT. The CDR3 has 14 residues. Deletions cut 6 bases from V and 5 bases from J, with 13 bases between. The CDR3 DNA follows: TGTGCCAGCAGCTCATTTCAGCGTACCGGGGAGCTGTTTTTT. The encoded protein is CASSSFQRTGELFF.